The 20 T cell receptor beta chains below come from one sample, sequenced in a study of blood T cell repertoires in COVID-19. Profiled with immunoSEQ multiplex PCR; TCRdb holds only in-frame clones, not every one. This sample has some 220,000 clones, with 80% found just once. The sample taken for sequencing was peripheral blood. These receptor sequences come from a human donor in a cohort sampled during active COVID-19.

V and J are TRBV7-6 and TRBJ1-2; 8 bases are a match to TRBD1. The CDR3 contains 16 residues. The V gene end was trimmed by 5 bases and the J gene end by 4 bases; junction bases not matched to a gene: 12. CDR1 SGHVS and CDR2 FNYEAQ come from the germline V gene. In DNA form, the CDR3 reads TGTGCCAGCAGCCCCCGCCCGGACAGGGCTTTCTATGGCTACACCTTC. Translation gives CASSPRPDRAFYGYTF.

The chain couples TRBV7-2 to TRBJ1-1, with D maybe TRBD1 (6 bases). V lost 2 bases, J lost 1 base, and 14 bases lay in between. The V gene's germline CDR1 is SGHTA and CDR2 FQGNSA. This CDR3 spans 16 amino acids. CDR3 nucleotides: TGTGCCAGCAGCTTAAGAGGAACAGGGTCGAACACTGAAGCTTTCTTT. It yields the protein CASSLRGTGSNTEAFF.

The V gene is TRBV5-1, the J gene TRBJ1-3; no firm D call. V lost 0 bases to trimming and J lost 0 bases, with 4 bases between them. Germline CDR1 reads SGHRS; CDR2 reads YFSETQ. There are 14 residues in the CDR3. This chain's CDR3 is CASSLGNSGNTIYF. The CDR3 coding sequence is TGCGCCAGCAGCTTGGGTAACTCTGGAAACACCATATATTTT.

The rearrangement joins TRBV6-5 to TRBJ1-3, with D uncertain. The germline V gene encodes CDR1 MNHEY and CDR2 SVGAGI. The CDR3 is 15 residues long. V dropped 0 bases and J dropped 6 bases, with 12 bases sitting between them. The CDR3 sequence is CASSYSGSFTNTIYF. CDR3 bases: TGTGCCAGCAGTTACTCGGGGAGCTTCACAAACACCATATATTTT.

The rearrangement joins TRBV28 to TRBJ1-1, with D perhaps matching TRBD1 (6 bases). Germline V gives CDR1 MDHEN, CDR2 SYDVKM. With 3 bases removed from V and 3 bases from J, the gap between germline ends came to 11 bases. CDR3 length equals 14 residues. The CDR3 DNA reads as TGTGCCAGCAGTTTGGGGGCCAGGGACACTGAAGCTTTCTTT. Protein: CASSLGARDTEAFF.

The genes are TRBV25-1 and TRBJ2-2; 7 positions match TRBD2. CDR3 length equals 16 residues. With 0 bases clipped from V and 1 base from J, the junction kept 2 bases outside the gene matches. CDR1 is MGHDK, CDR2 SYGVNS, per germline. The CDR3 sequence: CASSEYGGGNTGELFF. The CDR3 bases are TGTGCCAGCAGTGAATATGGCGGGGGGAACACCGGGGAGCTGTTTTTT.

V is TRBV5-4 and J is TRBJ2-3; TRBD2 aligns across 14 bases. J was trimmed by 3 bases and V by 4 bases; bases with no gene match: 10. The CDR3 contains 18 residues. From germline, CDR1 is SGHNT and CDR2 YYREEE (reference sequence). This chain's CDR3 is CASSPRGLAGGLTDTQYF. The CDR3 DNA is TGTGCCAGCAGCCCGAGAGGACTAGCGGGGGGCCTTACAGATACGCAGTATTTT.

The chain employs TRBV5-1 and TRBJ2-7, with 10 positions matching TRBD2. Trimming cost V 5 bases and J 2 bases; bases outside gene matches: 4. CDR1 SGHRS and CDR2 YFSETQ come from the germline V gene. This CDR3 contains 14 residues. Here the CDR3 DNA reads TGCGCCAGCAGACCACTAGCGGGAACCTACGAGCAGTACTTC. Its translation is CASRPLAGTYEQYF. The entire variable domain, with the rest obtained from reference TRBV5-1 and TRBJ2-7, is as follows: KAGVTQTPRYLIKTRGQQVTLSCSPISGHRSVSWYQQTPGQGLQFLFEYFSETQRNKGNFPGRFSGRQFSNSRSEMNVSTLELGDSALYLCASRPLAGTYEQYFGPGTRLTVT.

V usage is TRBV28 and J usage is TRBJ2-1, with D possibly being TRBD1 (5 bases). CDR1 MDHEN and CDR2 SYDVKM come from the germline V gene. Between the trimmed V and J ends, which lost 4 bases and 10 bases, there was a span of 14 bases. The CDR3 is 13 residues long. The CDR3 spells CASSSVGAREQFF. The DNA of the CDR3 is TGTGCCAGCAGTTCTGTAGGGGCCAGGGAGCAGTTCTTC.

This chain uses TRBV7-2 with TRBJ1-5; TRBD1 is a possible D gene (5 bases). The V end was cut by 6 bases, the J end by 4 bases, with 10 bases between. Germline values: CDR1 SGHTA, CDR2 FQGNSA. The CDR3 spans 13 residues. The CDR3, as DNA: TGTGCCAGCAGTGACAGTATAAATCAGCCCCAGCATTTT. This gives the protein CASSDSINQPQHF.

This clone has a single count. The CDR3 spells CASSSGWDTQYF. In DNA form, the CDR3 reads TGTGCCAGCAGCTCAGGGTGGGATACGCAGTATTTT. The rearrangement uses TRBV12-3 or TRBV12-4 and TRBJ2-3, with D possibly TRBD1 on 5 matching bases. With 6 bases removed from V and 6 bases from J, the gap between germline ends came to 10 bases. The CDR3 runs to 12 residues.

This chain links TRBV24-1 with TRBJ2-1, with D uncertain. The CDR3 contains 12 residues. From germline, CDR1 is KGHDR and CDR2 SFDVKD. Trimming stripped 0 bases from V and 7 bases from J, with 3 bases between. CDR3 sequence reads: CATSDLENEQFF. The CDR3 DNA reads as TGTGCCACCAGTGATTTGGAGAATGAGCAGTTCTTC.

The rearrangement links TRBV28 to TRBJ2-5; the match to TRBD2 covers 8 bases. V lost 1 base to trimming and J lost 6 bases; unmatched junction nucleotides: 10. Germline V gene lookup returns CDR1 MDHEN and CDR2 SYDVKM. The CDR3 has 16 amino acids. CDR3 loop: CASSLYTGGKVKTQYF. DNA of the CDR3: TGTGCCAGCAGTTTATACACGGGAGGGAAGGTAAAGACCCAGTACTTC.

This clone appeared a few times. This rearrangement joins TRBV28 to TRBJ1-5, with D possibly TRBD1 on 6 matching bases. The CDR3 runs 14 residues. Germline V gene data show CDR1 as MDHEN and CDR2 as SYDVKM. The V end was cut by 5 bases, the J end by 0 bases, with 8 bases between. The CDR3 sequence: CASSTGSSNQPQHF. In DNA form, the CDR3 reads TGTGCCAGCAGTACAGGGAGTAGCAATCAGCCCCAGCATTTT.

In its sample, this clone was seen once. In nucleotides, the CDR3 is TGTGCCAGCAGCCCCCGAGGGCACTCTGGGGCCAACGTCCTGACTTTC. Translated, it gives CASSPRGHSGANVLTF. The rearrangement joins TRBV7-9 to TRBJ2-6; D perhaps matches TRBD2 (5 bases). The CDR3 spans 16 residues. In germline, CDR1 is SEHNR, CDR2 FQNEAQ (reference sequence). V dropped 5 bases and J dropped 0 bases, with 11 bases sitting between them.

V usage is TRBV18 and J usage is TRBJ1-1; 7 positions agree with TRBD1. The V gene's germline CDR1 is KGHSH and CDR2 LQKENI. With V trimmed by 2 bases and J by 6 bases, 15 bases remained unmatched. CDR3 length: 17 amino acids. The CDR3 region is CASSPFSQTGILAEAFF. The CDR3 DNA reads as TGTGCCAGCTCACCATTCTCACAGACAGGGATCTTAGCTGAAGCTTTCTTT.

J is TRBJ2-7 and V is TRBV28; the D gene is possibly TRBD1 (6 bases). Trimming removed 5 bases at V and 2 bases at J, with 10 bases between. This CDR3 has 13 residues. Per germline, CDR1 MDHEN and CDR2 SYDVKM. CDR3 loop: CASSRGQAYEQYF. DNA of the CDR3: TGTGCCAGCAGTCGGGGACAAGCCTACGAGCAGTACTTC.

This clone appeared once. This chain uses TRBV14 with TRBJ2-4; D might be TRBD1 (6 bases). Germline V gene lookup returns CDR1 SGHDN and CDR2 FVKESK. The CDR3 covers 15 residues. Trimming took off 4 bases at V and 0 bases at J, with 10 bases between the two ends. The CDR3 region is CASSLQGLAKNIQYF. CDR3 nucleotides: TGTGCCAGCAGCCTACAGGGTCTAGCCAAAAACATTCAGTACTTC.

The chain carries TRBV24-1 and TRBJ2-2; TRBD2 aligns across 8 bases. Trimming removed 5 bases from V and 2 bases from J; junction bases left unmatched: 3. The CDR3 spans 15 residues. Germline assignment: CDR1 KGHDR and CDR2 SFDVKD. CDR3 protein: CATSGLAGNTGELFF. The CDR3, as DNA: TGTGCCACCAGTGGGCTAGCGGGTAACACCGGGGAGCTGTTTTTT.

The CDR3 nucleotides are TGTGCCTGGAGTGTAAGGTCTGGGGCGAACACTGAAGCTTTCTTT. Amino acids: CAWSVRSGANTEAFF. V usage is TRBV30 and J usage is TRBJ1-1; possible D gene TRBD1, 5 bases. CDR1 is GTSNPN, CDR2 SVGIG, per germline (reference sequence). Trimming stripped 0 bases from V and 1 base from J, with 12 bases between. The CDR3 has 15 residues.